The T cell receptor beta chain described here comes from a study of T cell responses to AZD1222 COVID-19 vaccine. Germline V CDR1 and CDR2: SGHRS, YFSETQ. The CDR3 runs 14 residues. V was pared by 0 bases and J by 4 bases, with 8 bases between. Data came from immunoSEQ multiplex PCR; TCRdb stores just in-frame clones and leaves some out. The sample has about 120,000 clones, about 90% seen once. V and J are TRBV5-1 and TRBJ1-5, with D uncertain. Sequencing was performed on peripheral blood, taken on day 0 of AZD1222 vaccination. This clonotype was sampled from an adult in good health. Here the CDR3 DNA reads TGCGCCAGCAGCTTGGAAGGCAGAAATCAGCCCCAGCATTTT. Translating gives CASSLEGRNQPQHF.